This T cell receptor (beta chain) is drawn from a study of cytomegalovirus exposure and HLA in healthy donors. In germline, CDR1 is MRHNA, CDR2 SNTAGT. V dropped 4 bases and J dropped 3; count of bases not matched to a gene: 6. The CDR3 is made up of 15 amino acids. The PCR contained 60 Vbeta and 13 Jbeta primers. The method was immunoSEQ multiplex PCR; TCRdb's version includes in-frame clones alone and lacks a portion of them. Its listing shows roughly 120,000 clones. Findings and limits, study-wide: Sequencing likely generated an artifact that appeared as a cluster of highly shared sequence variants. In a later analysis, a missense DCLRE1C variant was linked to TCR beta V- and J-gene trimming. Per a prior analysis, the majority of TCR beta V segments were productive roughly 90% or roughly 30% of the time.

As to this clone: Its antigen is undetermined.

The source of this sequence is a young man in good health and CMV-seronegative. The sample consisted of PBMCs. The chain recombines TRBV6-4 with TRBJ2-3; 8 bases fit TRBD2. The CDR3 sequence: CASSGGSGDTDTQYF. The CDR3 DNA follows: TGTGCCAGCAGTGGAGGTAGCGGGGATACAGATACGCAGTATTTT.